The clone carrying this TCR beta chain was counted only a few times. Its antigen is not known. V was shortened by 5 bases and J by 4 bases, with 15 bases between the two germline ends. The germline CDR1 and CDR2 sequences are MNHEY and SMNVEV (reference sequence). CDR3 length equals 16 residues. UMIs were added to TCR cDNA along with a universal primer site when it was made by 5'RACE template switching. Via MiXCR, TCRdb re-called the 5' RACE reads, giving one row per CDR3 protein. The sample gives hundreds of thousands of distinct CDR3 sequences, under 7.5% of which show up once; 15% is in the top ten. The sample comes from a study of T cells after yellow fever vaccination. Findings and caveats of the study: The appearance of a small share of clonotypes in both CD4 and CD8 compartments was observed. Detected again after the booster were most primary-vaccination clones, at nearly 97% CD4 and around 91% CD8.

The rearrangement uses TRBV27 and TRBJ2-6; D perhaps matches TRBD1 (5 bases). This sequence was found in a man aged 25-40 years who received the YFV17D yellow fever vaccine. The specimen comprised PBMCs, sampled 5 days after the yellow fever booster vaccination. The CDR3 sequence: CASSTLRGSGANVLTF. CDR3 nucleotides: TGTGCCAGCAGTACTCTAAGGGGATCAGGGGCCAACGTCCTGACTTTC. The full variable domain, its missing parts supplied by reference TRBV27 and TRBJ2-6, is EAQVTQNPRYLITVTGKKLTVTCSQNMNHEYMSWYRQDPGLGLRQIYYSMNVEVTDKGDVPEGYKVSRKEKRNFPLILESPSPNQTSLYFCASSTLRGSGANVLTFGAGSRLTVL.